Many counts were recorded for the clone carrying this T cell receptor (beta chain). The germline V gene encodes CDR1 LGHNA and CDR2 YSLEER. Trimming shortened V by 1 base and J by 3 bases, and 10 bases separated the two germline ends. The CDR3 extends over 14 amino acids. TCRdb's table, derived via immunoSEQ multiplex PCR, lists solely in-frame clones and lacks some. The profile shows over 70,000 clones, 60% to 85% of them singletons. The sample is drawn from a study of blood T cell repertoires in COVID-19. Study background: Whether acute or convalescent, the COVID-19 samples came from the United States, Italy and Spain. T cells, B-cell-depleted T cells, or PBMCs provided the cDNA or gDNA that served as material.

This clonotype originated in an elderly woman with acute or convalescent COVID-19. The sequencing input was peripheral blood. The rearrangement links TRBV4-3 to TRBJ2-7, with a weak D call TRBD2 (5 bases). This chain's CDR3 is CASSQAFGDYEQYF. CDR3 in DNA: TGCGCCAGCAGCCAAGCCTTCGGGGACTACGAGCAGTACTTC.